This record concerns one T cell receptor beta chain sequence. This CDR3 has 11 amino acids. Trimming took off 2 bases at V and 3 bases at J, with 3 bases between the two ends. Germline V gene lookup returns CDR1 SGHDT and CDR2 YYEEEE. Data came from immunoSEQ multiplex PCR; TCRdb stores just in-frame clones and leaves some out. This table has more than 75,000 clones, 88% appearing once. This specimen comes from a study of blood T cell repertoires in COVID-19. The chain recombines TRBV5-6 with TRBJ2-7; unclear D gene. The sample was peripheral blood. This TCR was sampled from a woman aged 80 or over with active COVID-19. CDR3 bases: TGTGCCAGCAGCTTTAACTACGAGCAGTACTTC. Its translation is CASSFNYEQYF.